The source of this T cell receptor beta chain is a study of blood T cell repertoires in COVID-19 (dated by TCRdb to 2018 to 2020). In the study overall: Samples from collaborators originated in the United States, Italy and Spain and spanned both the acute and convalescent phases of COVID-19. Subjects who had been exposed to COVID-19, were actively infected with it, or had recovered from it provided the deeply sampled blood TCRbeta repertoires that made up the dataset. Samples came from the ongoing ImmuneRACE study (first 160 participants) plus 1,254 subjects from 6 global collaborators. The prospective study material was composed of cDNA or gDNA derived from T cells, B-cell-depleted T cells, or PBMCs. The repertoires were made available in a free public database intended to serve as a resource for research on the immune response to SARS-CoV-2. The sample metadata nearly always contained a de-identified subject ID, COVID-19 status, age in years and sex. Where available, HLA class I and class II types were taken from metadata supplied by the sample provider and were not determined by assay-based typing.

The immunoSEQ Assay, a bias-controlled multiplex PCR, was used to amplify TCRbeta CDR3 regions from genomic DNA. The original methods were these. The number of nucleated cells in each sample was estimated from the amplification of reference gene primers within the assay. Sequence reads were collapsed and filtered to measure the absolute abundance of every unique TCRbeta CDR3 rearrangement. For each sample, productive Simpson clonality was calculated as the square root of Simpson's diversity index over productive rearrangements. TCRdb obtained this table from immuneACCESS and retained in-frame rearrangements with V and J assigned. These tables miss some clones; where compared with another copy, unresolved V genes account for less than half of the shortfall, and the remainder is unexplained. Clonal size and the V and J genes are those of that table, whereas D and trimming came from the DNA. The sample records about 210,000 clones, around 83% of which are singletons. In total, the top ten clones hold roughly 2.9% of the sample.

CDR1 and CDR2, looked up from the germline V gene (reference sequence), are MNHEY and SMNVEV. The junction shows trimming of 0 bases on V and 3 bases on J, and the gene matches do not reach 7 bases of it. Reading from cysteine to phenylalanine, the CDR3 counts 16 amino acids. Left in the record is the CDR3 DNA by itself, 48 bases read in frame from the first base. With respect to this clone: Its specific antigen is unknown. No quality values exist for individual bases; no much larger clone is one base distant.

Findings and caveats that apply to the study as a whole: The quantity of clinical and demographic metadata differed by source and by participant and was supplied without curation.

Collaborating institutions collected whole blood in K2EDTA tubes following their own protocols. Collaborator samples were shipped for TCRbeta analysis as frozen whole blood, isolated PBMCs, or DNA extracted from either sample type. The sequence joins TRBV27 to TRBJ1-1; 7 central bases correspond to TRBD1. The material sequenced was peripheral blood. The receptor comes from a man between 45 and 60 years old with active or convalescent COVID-19. The CDR3 here reads CASSLSVTGADTEAFF. Read as DNA, the sequence is TGTGCCAGCAGTTTATCGGTAACAGGGGCCGACACTGAAGCTTTCTTT.